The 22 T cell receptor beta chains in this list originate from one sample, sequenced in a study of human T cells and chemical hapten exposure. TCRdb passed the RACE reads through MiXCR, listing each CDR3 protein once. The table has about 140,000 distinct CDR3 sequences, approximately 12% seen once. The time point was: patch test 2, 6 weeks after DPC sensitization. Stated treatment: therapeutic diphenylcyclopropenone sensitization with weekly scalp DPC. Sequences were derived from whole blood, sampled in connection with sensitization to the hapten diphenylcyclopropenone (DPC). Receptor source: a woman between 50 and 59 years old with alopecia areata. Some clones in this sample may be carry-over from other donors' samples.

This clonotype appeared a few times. This CDR3 is CATSTGQQAFF. DNA for the CDR3: TGTGCCACCAGCACCGGACAGCAAGCTTTCTTT. The gene calls are TRBV15 and TRBJ1-1; D is possibly TRBD1 (6 bases). Germline CDR1 and CDR2: LNHNV and YYDKDF (reference sequence). CDR3 length: 11 residues. V dropped 4 bases and J dropped 9 bases, with 9 bases sitting between them.

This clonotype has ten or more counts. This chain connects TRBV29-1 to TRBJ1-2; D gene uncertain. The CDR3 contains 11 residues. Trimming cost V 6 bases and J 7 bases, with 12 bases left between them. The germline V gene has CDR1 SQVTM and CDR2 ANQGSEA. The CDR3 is CSVTPRTGYTF. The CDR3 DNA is TGCAGCGTCACCCCCCGCACTGGCTACACCTTC.

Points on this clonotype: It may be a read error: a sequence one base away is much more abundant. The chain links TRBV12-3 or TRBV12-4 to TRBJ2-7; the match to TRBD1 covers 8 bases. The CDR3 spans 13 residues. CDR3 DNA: TGTACCAGCAGCCCGGGACAGGTCTACGAGCAGTACTTC. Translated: CTSSPGQVYEQYF.

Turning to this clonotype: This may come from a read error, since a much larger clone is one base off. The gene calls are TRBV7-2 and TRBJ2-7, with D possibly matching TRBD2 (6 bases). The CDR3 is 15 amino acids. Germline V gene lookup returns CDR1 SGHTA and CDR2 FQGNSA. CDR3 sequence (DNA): TGTGCCAACAGCTCTAATCGGGGAGGCCAGTACGAGCAGTACTTC. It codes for CANSSNRGGQYEQYF.

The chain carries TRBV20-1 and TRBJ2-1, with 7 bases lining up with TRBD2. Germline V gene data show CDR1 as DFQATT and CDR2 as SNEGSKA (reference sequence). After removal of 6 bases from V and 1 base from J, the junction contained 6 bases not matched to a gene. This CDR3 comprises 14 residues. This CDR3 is CSATPSGSYNEQFF. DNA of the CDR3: TGCAGTGCCACTCCTAGCGGATCCTACAATGAGCAGTTCTTC.

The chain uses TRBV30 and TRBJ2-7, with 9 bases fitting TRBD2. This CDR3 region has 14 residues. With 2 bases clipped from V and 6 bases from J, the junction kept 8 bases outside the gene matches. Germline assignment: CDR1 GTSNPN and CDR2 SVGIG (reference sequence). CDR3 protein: CAWSKGSGRSEQYF. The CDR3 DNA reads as TGTGCCTGGAGTAAGGGTAGCGGGAGATCCGAGCAGTACTTC.

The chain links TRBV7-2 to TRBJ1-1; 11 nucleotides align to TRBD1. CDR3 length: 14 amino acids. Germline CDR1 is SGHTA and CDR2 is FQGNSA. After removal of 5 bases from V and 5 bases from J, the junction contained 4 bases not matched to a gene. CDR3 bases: TGTGCCAGCAGCCCGGACAGGGGGCAAACTGAAGCTTTCTTT. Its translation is CASSPDRGQTEAFF. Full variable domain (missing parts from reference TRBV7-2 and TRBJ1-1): GAGVSQSPSNKVTEKGKDVELRCDPISGHTALYWYRQSLGQGLEFLIYFQGNSAPDKSGLPSDRFSAERTGGSVSTLTIQRTQQEDSAVYLCASSPDRGQTEAFFGQGTRLTVV.

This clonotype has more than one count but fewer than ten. CDR3 nucleotide sequence: TGTGCCAGCAGTGAACCCGTGGTGAACACTGAAGCTTTCTTT. The encoded protein is CASSEPVVNTEAFF. This chain joins TRBV2 and TRBJ1-1; D not resolved. The CDR3 runs to 14 residues. Germline assignment: CDR1 SNHLY and CDR2 FYNNEI. The ends were cut back, 2 bases at V and 0 bases at J, with 7 bases in the middle. Variable domain in full (rest from reference TRBV2 and TRBJ1-1): EPEVTQTPSHQVTQMGQEVILRCVPISNHLYFYWYRQILGQKVEFLVSFYNNEISEKSEIFDDQFSVERPDGSNFTLKIRSTKLEDSAMYFCASSEPVVNTEAFFGQGTRLTVV.

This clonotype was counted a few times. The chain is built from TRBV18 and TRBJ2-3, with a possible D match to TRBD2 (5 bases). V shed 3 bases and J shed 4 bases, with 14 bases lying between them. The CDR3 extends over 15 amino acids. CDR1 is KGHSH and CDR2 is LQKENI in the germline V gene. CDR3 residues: CASSPTRGIADTQYF. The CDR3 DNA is TGTGCCAGCTCACCTACACGGGGTATCGCAGATACGCAGTATTTT.

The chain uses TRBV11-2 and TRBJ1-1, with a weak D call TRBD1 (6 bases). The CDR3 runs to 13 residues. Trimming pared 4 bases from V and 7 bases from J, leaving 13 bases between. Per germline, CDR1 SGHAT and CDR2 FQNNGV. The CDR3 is CASSSDRSLEAFF. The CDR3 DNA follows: TGTGCCAGCAGCTCTGACAGGTCCCTTGAAGCTTTCTTT.

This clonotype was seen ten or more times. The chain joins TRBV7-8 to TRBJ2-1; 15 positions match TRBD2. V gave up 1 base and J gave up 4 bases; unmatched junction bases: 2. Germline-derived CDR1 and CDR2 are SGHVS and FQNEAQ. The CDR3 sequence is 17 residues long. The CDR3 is CASSLGGLAGGYNEQFF. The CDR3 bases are TGTGCCAGCAGCTTAGGAGGACTAGCGGGAGGGTACAATGAGCAGTTCTTC.

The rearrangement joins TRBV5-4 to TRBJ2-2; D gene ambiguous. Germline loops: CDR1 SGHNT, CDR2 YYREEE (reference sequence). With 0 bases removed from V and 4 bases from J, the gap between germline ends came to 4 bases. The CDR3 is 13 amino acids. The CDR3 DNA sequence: TGTGCCAGCAGCTTGGCCCTCACCGGGGAGCTGTTTTTT. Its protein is CASSLALTGELFF.

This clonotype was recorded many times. Here the CDR3 DNA reads TGTGCCAGCTCACGGCGGGAGGGCCGTGAGACCCAGTACTTC. Its translation is CASSRREGRETQYF. V usage is TRBV18 and J usage is TRBJ2-5, with 9 bases that match TRBD2. The CDR3 is made up of 14 amino acids. The V gene's germline CDR1 is KGHSH and CDR2 LQKENI. J lost 5 bases, V lost 4 bases, and 5 bases had no gene match.

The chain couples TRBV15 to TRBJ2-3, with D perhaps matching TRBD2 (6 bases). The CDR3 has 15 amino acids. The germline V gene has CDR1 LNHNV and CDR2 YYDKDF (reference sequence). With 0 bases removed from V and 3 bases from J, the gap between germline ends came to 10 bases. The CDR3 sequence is CATSRDLAGTDTQYF. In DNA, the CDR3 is TGTGCCACCAGCAGAGATTTGGCGGGAACAGATACGCAGTATTTT.

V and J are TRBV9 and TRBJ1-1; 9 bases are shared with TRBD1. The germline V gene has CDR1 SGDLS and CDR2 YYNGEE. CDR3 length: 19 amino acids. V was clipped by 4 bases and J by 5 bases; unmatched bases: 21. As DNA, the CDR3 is TGTGCCAGCAGCAAAACGGACAGGGGAAGTTTTTGGCTTTGGACTGAAGCTTTCTTT. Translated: CASSKTDRGSFWLWTEAFF.

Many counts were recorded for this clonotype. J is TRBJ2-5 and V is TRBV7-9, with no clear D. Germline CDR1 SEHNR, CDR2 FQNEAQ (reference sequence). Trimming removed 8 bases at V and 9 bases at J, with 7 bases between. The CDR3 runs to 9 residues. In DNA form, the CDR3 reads TGTGCCAGCGTCAGGCCCCAGTACTTC. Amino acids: CASVRPQYF.

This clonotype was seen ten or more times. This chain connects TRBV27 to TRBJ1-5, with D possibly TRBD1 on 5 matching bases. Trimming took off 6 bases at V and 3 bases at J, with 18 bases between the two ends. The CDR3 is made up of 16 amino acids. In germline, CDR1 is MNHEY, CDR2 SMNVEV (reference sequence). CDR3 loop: CASRPAGTLFNQPQHF. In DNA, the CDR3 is TGTGCCAGCAGGCCCGCCGGGACCCTATTCAATCAGCCCCAGCATTTT.

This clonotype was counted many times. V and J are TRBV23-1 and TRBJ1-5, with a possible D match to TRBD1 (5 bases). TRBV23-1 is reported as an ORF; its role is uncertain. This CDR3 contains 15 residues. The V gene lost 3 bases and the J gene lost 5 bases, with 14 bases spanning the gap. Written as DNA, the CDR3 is TGCGCCAGCAGTCAGCACCGGGACGCGGATCAGCCCCAGCATTTT. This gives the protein CASSQHRDADQPQHF.

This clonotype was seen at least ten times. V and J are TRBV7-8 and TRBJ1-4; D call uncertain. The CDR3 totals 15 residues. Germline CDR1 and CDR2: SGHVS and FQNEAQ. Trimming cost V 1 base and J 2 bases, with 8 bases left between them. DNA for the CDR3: TGTGCCAGCAGCTTAGAGTTCCAGACTAATGAAAAACTGTTTTTT. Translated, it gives CASSLEFQTNEKLFF.

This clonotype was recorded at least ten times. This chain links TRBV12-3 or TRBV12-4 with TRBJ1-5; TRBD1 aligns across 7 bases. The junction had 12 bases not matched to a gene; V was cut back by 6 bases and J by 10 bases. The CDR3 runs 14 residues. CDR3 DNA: TGTGCCAGCAGACAGGGACAGCGGGGTCTACCCCAGCATTTT. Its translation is CASRQGQRGLPQHF.

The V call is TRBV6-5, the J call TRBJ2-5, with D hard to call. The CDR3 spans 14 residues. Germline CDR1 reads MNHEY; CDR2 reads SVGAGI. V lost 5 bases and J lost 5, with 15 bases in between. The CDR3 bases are TGTGCCAGCAGTACCGTCGACGGGCGGGAGACCCAGTACTTC. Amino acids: CASSTVDGRETQYF.

The CDR3 is CASSFRMSTDTQYF. The CDR3 coding sequence is TGTGCCAGCAGTTTTAGAATGAGCACAGATACGCAGTATTTT. The chain is built from TRBV12-3 or TRBV12-4 and TRBJ2-3; D is uncertain. V was pared by 3 bases and J by 0 bases, with 7 bases between. CDR3 size: 14 residues.